Included here is one TCR beta chain sequence, with context. The table came from immunoSEQ multiplex PCR; TCRdb's copy has only in-frame clones and leaves some out. The sample yields about 120,000 clones, just under 95% seen once. The CDR3 length is 18 residues. V lost 4 bases to trimming and J lost 0 bases, with 23 bases between them. The data stem from a study of T cell responses to AZD1222 COVID-19 vaccine. V and J are TRBV5-3 and TRBJ2-7, with a weak D call TRBD2 (6 bases). Being an ORF, TRBV5-3 has a function that is uncertain. The sample was peripheral blood, taken on day 0 of AZD1222 vaccination. This clonotype was sampled from an adult in good health. The CDR3 DNA follows: TGTGCCAGAAGCCCGACGCACCCTTACGGGAGAAGCTCCTACGAGCAGTACTTC. Amino acids: CARSPTHPYGRSSYEQYF.